This T cell receptor beta chain was obtained from a study of blood T cell repertoires in COVID-19. Overall study context: Samples came from the United States, Italy and Spain, spanning acute and convalescent COVID-19. PBMCs, B-cell-depleted T cells, or T cells were the source of the cDNA or gDNA that made up the material.

The CDR3 is 16 amino acids. With V trimmed by 3 bases and J by 2 bases, 5 bases remained unmatched. CDR1 SGDLS and CDR2 YYNGEE come from the germline V gene. The table came from immunoSEQ multiplex PCR; TCRdb's copy has only in-frame clones and leaves some out. The sample lists more than 250,000 clones, more than 70% occurring once. Individuals aged about 18 to 89 years were recruited from fewer than 30 US areas. This TCR came from a woman in her forties with acute COVID-19. The sample consisted of PBMCs or T cells enriched from blood (not recorded which). The chain joins TRBV9 to TRBJ2-5; 12 bases map to TRBD1. CDR3 region: CASSAGDRGRQETQYF. DNA for the CDR3: TGTGCCAGCAGCGCCGGGGACAGGGGGCGACAAGAGACCCAGTACTTC.